This T cell receptor (beta chain) was captured in a study of metastatic and nonmetastatic thyroid tumors (dated by TCRdb to 2020 to 2021). About the study as a whole: For patients with malignant and with benign thyroid disease, the researchers compared repertoires between peripheral blood samples and tumor or nodule tissue samples.

Results the study describes overall, beyond this receptor: In both blood and tumor samples, TCR beta diversity was reported to be significantly higher in malignant tumors than in benign nodules.

Before undergoing thyroid surgery, none of the patients had been given any kind of treatment. Patient clinical samples collected from 2012 to 2018 were retrospectively analysed using T-cell receptor beta sequencing. CDR1 MNHNS and CDR2 SASEGT were looked up in the germline V gene. From cysteine to phenylalanine, the CDR3 is 12 amino acids long. CDR3 DNA is the only sequence kept; it has 36 bases, read in frame from the first base. As for this clone: Its target antigen remains unknown. Its ends do not fully match the called genes, so a read error is possible.

The library came from PCR. Sequenced on an Illumina HiSeq 4000. High-throughput sequencing was used to profile the TCR beta-chain CDR3 region of each patient. For the original study's pipeline: The researchers built a classifier to tell apart papillary thyroid cancer patients with distant metastasis, based on CDR3 differences among clinicopathological groups. The Shannon index was used to measure repertoire diversity, and the Morisita-Horn index was used to measure how similar tumor and blood repertoires were. TCRdb trimmed the raw reads at Q25, called clones with MiXCR and kept productive beta chains. V and J calls and clone size were set by TCRdb, not the authors. The sample includes roughly 42,000 clones, with under 20% observed a single time. Approximately 15% of the sample is in the top ten clones.

The TCR sequence derives from a female donor with papillary thyroid cancer or a benign thyroid nodule (not recorded which). Some clones in this sample may be carry-over from other donors' samples. Recombination linked TRBV6-1 to TRBJ1-2, and perhaps TRBD1 as D gene, on 5 matching bases. The specimen sequenced was tumor tissue. The DNA is TGTGCCAGTTCGGCAGGGCACTATGTCTACATCTTC. Its protein reads: CASSAGHYVYIF.